Listed here are 20 T cell receptor beta chains from one sample, sequenced in a study of OX40 agonist ivuxolimab in advanced cancers. Data came from immunoSEQ multiplex PCR; TCRdb stores just in-frame clones and leaves some out. The profile shows some 69,000 clones, roughly 88% of them singletons. This specimen was CD4+ or CD8+ T cells sorted from blood, taken in a trial of the OX40 agonist ivuxolimab. These receptors were collected from an adult with an advanced solid tumor such as melanoma, head and neck, liver or kidney cancer.

The CDR3 sequence: CAPQKQGGVAFF. The CDR3 DNA reads TGTGCCCCCCAAAAACAGGGAGGGGTGGCTTTCTTT. The chain employs TRBV30 and TRBJ1-1, with D maybe TRBD1 (6 bases). The CDR3 contains 12 residues. The germline gives CDR1 GTSNPN, CDR2 SVGIG (reference sequence). V was cut by 8 bases and J by 11 bases, with 21 bases left in between.

For the CDR3, the DNA is TGTGCCAGTAGGGACAGGGGAACATCCTACGAGCAGTACTTC. Protein sequence: CASRDRGTSYEQYF. V usage is TRBV19 and J usage is TRBJ2-7; 9 positions match TRBD1. V was pared by 6 bases and J by 1 base, with 4 bases of the junction left unmatched. This CDR3 is 14 amino acids long. Germline CDR1 reads LNHDA; CDR2 reads SQIVND (reference sequence). Full variable domain (remainder filled in from reference TRBV19 and TRBJ2-7): DGGITQSPKYLFRKEGQNVTLSCEQNLNHDAMYWYRQDPGQGLRLIYYSQIVNDFQKGDIAEGYSVSREKKESFPLTVTSAQKNPTAFYLCASRDRGTSYEQYFGPGTRLTVT.

This rearrangement joins TRBV30 to TRBJ1-5; D perhaps matches TRBD1 (6 bases). CDR1 GTSNPN and CDR2 SVGIG come from the germline V gene (reference sequence). The V and J ends lost 0 bases and 0 bases respectively, with 9 bases between them. The CDR3 loop spans 15 amino acids. For the CDR3, the DNA is TGTGCCTGGAGTGTAGGGGGTAATAGCAATCAGCCCCAGCATTTT. It codes for CAWSVGGNSNQPQHF.

This rearrangement joins TRBV7-2 to TRBJ2-1; 7 bases match TRBD2. The CDR3 consists of 14 residues. The germline V gene encodes CDR1 SGHTA and CDR2 FQGNSA. Unmatched junction bases numbered 4, after V lost 4 bases and J lost 4 bases. The CDR3 is CASSWPGLYNEQFF. The DNA of the CDR3 is TGTGCCAGCAGCTGGCCGGGACTATACAATGAGCAGTTCTTC. The full variable domain, its missing parts supplied by reference TRBV7-2 and TRBJ2-1, is GAGVSQSPSNKVTEKGKDVELRCDPISGHTALYWYRQSLGQGLEFLIYFQGNSAPDKSGLPSDRFSAERTGGSVSTLTIQRTQQEDSAVYLCASSWPGLYNEQFFGPGTRLTVL.

This chain uses TRBV29-1 with TRBJ2-5; D possibly corresponds to TRBD1 (6 bases). From germline, CDR1 is SQVTM and CDR2 ANQGSEA. The CDR3 spans 11 residues. CDR3 bases: TGCAGTCAGGGGCGAGGAGAGACCCAGTACTTC. Translating gives CSQGRGETQYF.

This sequence joins TRBV27 and TRBJ1-1, with 8 bases that match TRBD1. V lost 3 bases to trimming and J lost 3 bases; unmatched junction nucleotides: 6. Looked up from germline, CDR1 is MNHEY and CDR2 is SMNVEV (reference sequence). This CDR3 is built from 15 residues. CDR3 bases: TGTGCCAGCAGTTTTCGAAAGACAGGGGACACTGAAGCTTTCTTT. Its protein product is CASSFRKTGDTEAFF.

The rearrangement links TRBV27 to TRBJ2-1; tentatively, D is TRBD2 (6 bases). This CDR3 spans 16 amino acids. CDR1 is MNHEY and CDR2 is SMNVEV in the germline V gene (reference sequence). The V gene lost 6 bases and the J gene lost 8 bases, with 23 bases spanning the gap. CDR3 in amino acids: CASRVRTGTGDYEQFF. The CDR3 region has the DNA TGTGCCAGCAGGGTCAGAACGGGAACGGGGGACTATGAGCAGTTCTTC.

The table lists this clone with a few counts. V gene TRBV6-1 combines with J gene TRBJ1-6; possible D gene TRBD1, 5 bases. Trimming left V 11 bases short and J 6 bases short, with 14 bases between. The germline CDR1 and CDR2 sequences are MNHNS and SASEGT. The CDR3 covers 13 residues. The CDR3 bases are TGTGCCTCTTACCGGGACCTTAATTCACCCCTCCACTTT. Translated, it gives CASYRDLNSPLHF.

V gene TRBV4-2 combines with J gene TRBJ1-3, with TRBD1 identical over 12 bases. CDR1 and CDR2 (germline): LGHNA, YNFKEQ. The CDR3 totals 16 residues. Losses at the gene ends were 3 bases for V and 3 bases for J; bases not matched to a gene: 3. CDR3 region: CASSHGTGGVGNTIYF. The CDR3 nucleotides are TGTGCCAGCAGCCACGGGACAGGGGGCGTTGGAAACACCATATATTTT.

This sequence joins TRBV2 and TRBJ2-1; 9 bases fit TRBD1. Unmatched junction bases numbered 2, after V lost 4 bases and J lost 4 bases. Germline assignment: CDR1 SNHLY and CDR2 FYNNEI. This CDR3 region has 14 residues. The CDR3 coding sequence is TGTGCCAGCAGTGGACAGGGGGGTTACAATGAGCAGTTCTTC. It specifies CASSGQGGYNEQFF.

The rearrangement joins TRBV2 to TRBJ2-1, with 8 bases fitting TRBD2. J was trimmed by 7 bases and V by 4 bases; bases with no gene match: 9. This CDR3 region has 15 residues. Germline CDR1 is SNHLY and CDR2 is FYNNEI. The CDR3 DNA reads as TGTGCCAGCAGTGCCGGGACTAGTCAAGGGAATGAGCAGTTCTTC. Protein: CASSAGTSQGNEQFF.

The chain combines TRBV6-5 with TRBJ2-7; weak D call: TRBD2 (6 bases). Trimming took 5 bases from V and 9 from J, leaving 11 bases between them. Germline CDR1 and CDR2: MNHEY and SVGAGI. CDR3 length: 11 amino acids. The CDR3 coding sequence is TGTGCCAGCAGTGAAGACGGGGGGCAGTACTTC. This codes for CASSEDGGQYF.

This chain uses TRBV6-5 with TRBJ2-1; 9 bases line up with TRBD2. The CDR3 runs 15 residues. With V trimmed by 5 bases and J by 0 bases, 2 bases remained unmatched. Germline V gene lookup returns CDR1 MNHEY and CDR2 SVGAGI. The CDR3 bases are TGTGCCAGCAGTCTTAGCGGGAGCTCCTACAATGAGCAGTTCTTC. This translates into CASSLSGSSYNEQFF.

This chain links TRBV27 with TRBJ1-5; 8 bases line up with TRBD1. V gave up 8 bases and J gave up 0 bases; unmatched junction bases: 6. This CDR3 has 15 amino acids. Germline V gives CDR1 MNHEY, CDR2 SMNVEV (reference sequence). As DNA, the CDR3 is TGTGCCAGCGGACAGGGTGGCTATAGCAATCAGCCCCAGCATTTT. This encodes CASGQGGYSNQPQHF.

The chain carries TRBV27 and TRBJ1-2; TRBD1 aligns across 8 bases. The CDR3 totals 14 residues. V was clipped by 4 bases and J by 4 bases; unmatched bases: 5. Germline CDR1 reads MNHEY; CDR2 reads SMNVEV (reference sequence). The chain's CDR3 is CASSSGTGRYGYTF. CDR3 DNA: TGTGCCAGCAGTTCCGGGACAGGTCGCTATGGCTACACCTTC.

In this sample, this clone turned up once. The chain employs TRBV27 and TRBJ2-1; D is perhaps TRBD1 or TRBD2 (5 bases each). Trimming removed 3 bases at V and 7 bases at J, with 10 bases between. The CDR3 consists of 13 residues. Germline V gene data show CDR1 as MNHEY and CDR2 as SMNVEV (reference sequence). CDR3 sequence reads: CASSLGPQNEQFF. Here the CDR3 DNA reads TGTGCCAGCAGTTTGGGACCACAAAATGAGCAGTTCTTC.

This chain uses TRBV19 with TRBJ2-7; perhaps TRBD1 as D (6 bases). V shed 1 base and J shed 3 bases, with 13 bases lying between them. The germline V gene has CDR1 LNHDA and CDR2 SQIVND (reference sequence). CDR3 size: 15 residues. As DNA, the CDR3 is TGTGCCAGTAGTATAGTCTCCAGGGGCCGCTACGAGCAGTACTTC. This gives the protein CASSIVSRGRYEQYF.

In this sample, this clone turned up a few times. The chain has TRBV2 and TRBJ1-5; D is undetermined. Trimming removed 3 bases at V and 4 bases at J, with 19 bases between. The CDR3 consists of 17 residues. Germline values: CDR1 SNHLY, CDR2 FYNNEI. The CDR3 DNA follows: TGTGCCAGCAGTGATCCCCAACAAACAAAGAAGAATCAGCCCCAGCATTTT. This codes for CASSDPQQTKKNQPQHF.

The chain couples TRBV2 to TRBJ1-2; the D gene is possibly TRBD1 (6 bases). With 6 bases removed from V and 7 bases from J, the gap between germline ends came to 15 bases. The CDR3 extends over 13 amino acids. Germline CDR1 is SNHLY and CDR2 is FYNNEI. CDR3 sequence: CASSLTGNGGYTF. CDR3 sequence (DNA): TGTGCCAGCAGCCTTACAGGGAACGGTGGCTACACCTTC.

This clone is deemed medium-sized. The rearrangement joins TRBV5-1 to TRBJ1-2; 9 bases agree with TRBD1. Germline assignment: CDR1 SGHRS and CDR2 YFSETQ. CDR3 length: 16 amino acids. After removal of 0 bases from V and 0 bases from J, the junction contained 3 bases not matched to a gene. The CDR3 spells CASSLDGTGSNYGYTF. In nucleotides, the CDR3 is TGCGCCAGCAGCTTGGACGGGACAGGGTCTAACTATGGCTACACCTTC. Combining the CDR3 with reference TRBV5-1 and TRBJ1-2 gives the whole variable domain KAGVTQTPRYLIKTRGQQVTLSCSPISGHRSVSWYQQTPGQGLQFLFEYFSETQRNKGNFPGRFSGRQFSNSRSEMNVSTLELGDSALYLCASSLDGTGSNYGYTFGSGTRLTVV.